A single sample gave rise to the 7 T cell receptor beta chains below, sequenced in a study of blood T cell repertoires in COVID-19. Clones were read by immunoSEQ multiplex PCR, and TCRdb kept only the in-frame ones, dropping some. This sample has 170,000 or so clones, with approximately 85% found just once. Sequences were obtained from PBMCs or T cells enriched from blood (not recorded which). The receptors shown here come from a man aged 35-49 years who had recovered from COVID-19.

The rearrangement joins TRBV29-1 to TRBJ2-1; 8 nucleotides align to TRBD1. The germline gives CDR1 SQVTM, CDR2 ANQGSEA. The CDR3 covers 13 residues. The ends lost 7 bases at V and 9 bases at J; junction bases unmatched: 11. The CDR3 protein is CSERQGKGSEQFF. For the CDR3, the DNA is TGCAGCGAGCGACAGGGGAAAGGAAGTGAGCAGTTCTTC.

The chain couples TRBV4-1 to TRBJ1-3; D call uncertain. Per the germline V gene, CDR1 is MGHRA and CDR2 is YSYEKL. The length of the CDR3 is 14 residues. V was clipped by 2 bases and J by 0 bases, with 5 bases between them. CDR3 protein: CASSQIYSGNTIYF. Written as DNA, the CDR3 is TGCGCCAGCAGCCAAATTTACTCTGGAAACACCATATATTTT.

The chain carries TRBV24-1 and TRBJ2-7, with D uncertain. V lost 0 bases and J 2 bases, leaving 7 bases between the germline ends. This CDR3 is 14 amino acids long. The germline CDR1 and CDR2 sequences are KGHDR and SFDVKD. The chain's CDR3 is CATSDLLEAYEQYF. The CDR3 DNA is TGTGCCACCAGTGATTTGCTTGAGGCCTACGAGCAGTACTTC.

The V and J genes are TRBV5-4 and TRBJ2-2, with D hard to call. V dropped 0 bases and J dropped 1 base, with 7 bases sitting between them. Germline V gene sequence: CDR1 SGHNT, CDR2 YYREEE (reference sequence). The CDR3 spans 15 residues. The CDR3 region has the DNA TGTGCCAGCAGCTTGGCACCGCGGAACACCGGGGAGCTGTTTTTT. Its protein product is CASSLAPRNTGELFF.

The CDR3 reads CASSFSGLATDTQYF. The CDR3 DNA reads TGTGCCAGCAGCTTCTCCGGACTAGCGACGGATACGCAGTATTTT. The chain joins TRBV7-3 to TRBJ2-3, with 9 bases aligning to TRBD2. CDR1 and CDR2 from the germline V gene are SGHTA and FQGTGA. This CDR3 contains 15 residues. The V and J ends lost 3 bases and 6 bases, in that order; junction bases with no gene match: 7.

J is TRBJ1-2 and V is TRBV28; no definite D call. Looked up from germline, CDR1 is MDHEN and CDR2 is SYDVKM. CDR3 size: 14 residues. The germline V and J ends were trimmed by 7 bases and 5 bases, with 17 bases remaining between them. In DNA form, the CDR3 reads TGTGCCAGCATCAATTCCACGGGGAGATATGGCTACACCTTC. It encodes CASINSTGRYGYTF.

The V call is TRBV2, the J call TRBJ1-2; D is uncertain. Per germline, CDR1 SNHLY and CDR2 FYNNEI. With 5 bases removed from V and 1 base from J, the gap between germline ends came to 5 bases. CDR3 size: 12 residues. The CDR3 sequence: CASSYSNYGYTF. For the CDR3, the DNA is TGTGCCAGCAGTTACAGTAACTATGGCTACACCTTC.